This TCR beta chain was profiled in a study of blood T cell repertoires in COVID-19. Study context: T cells, B-cell-depleted T cells, or PBMCs supplied cDNA or gDNA.

CDR1 is PRHDT and CDR2 is FYEKMQ in the germline V gene (reference sequence). The CDR3 runs to 15 residues. V was shortened by 5 bases and J by 2 bases, with 16 bases between the two germline ends. In the authors' workflow: For nucleated cells, counts were estimated from reference gene primer amplification. Produced via immunoSEQ multiplex PCR; TCRdb's table is partial and in-frame only. That table furnishes V, J and clone size, whereas the DNA furnished D and trimming. The data show about 110,000 clones, with about four fifths seen just once and roughly 4.4% held by the top ten. The TCR sequence derives from a human donor in a cohort sampled during active COVID-19. The rearrangement links TRBV13 to TRBJ2-7, with a tentative D call TRBD2 (6 bases). The sequenced sample consisted of peripheral blood. CDR3 DNA: TGTGCCAGCAGCCCCGCTGGGGGGTATCCCTACGAGCAGTACTTC. Translation: CASSPAGGYPYEQYF.